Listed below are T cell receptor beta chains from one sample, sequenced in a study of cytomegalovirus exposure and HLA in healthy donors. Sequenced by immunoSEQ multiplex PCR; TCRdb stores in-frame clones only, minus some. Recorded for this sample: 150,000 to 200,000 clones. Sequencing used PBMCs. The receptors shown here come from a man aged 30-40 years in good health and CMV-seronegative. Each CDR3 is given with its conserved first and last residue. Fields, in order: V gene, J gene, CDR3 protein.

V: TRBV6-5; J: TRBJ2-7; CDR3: CASSRDDGESYEQYF
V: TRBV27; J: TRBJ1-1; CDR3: CASSLFWSERTEAFF
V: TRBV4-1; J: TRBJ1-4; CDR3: CASSPTPGLFNEKLFF
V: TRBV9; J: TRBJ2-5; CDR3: CASSVGTSLQETQYF
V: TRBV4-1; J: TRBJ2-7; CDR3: CASSLSAGPSYEQYF
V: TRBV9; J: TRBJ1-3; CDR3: CASSSDTRGNTIYF
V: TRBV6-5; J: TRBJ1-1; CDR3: CASSYSNGPQGAFF
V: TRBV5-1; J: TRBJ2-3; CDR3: CASSGTASTDTQYF
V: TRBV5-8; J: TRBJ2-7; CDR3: CASSWDSSYEQYF
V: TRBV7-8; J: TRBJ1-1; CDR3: CASSLGGGTEAFF
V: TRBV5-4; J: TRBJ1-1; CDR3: CASSTGQGLNTEAFF
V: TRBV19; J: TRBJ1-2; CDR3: CASSIGDRWNYGYTF
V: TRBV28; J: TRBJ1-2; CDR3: CASSAGTGGFGYTF
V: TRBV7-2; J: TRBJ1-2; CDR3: CASGRQGSSYGYTF
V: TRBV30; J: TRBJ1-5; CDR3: CAWGDRQGMLQPQHF
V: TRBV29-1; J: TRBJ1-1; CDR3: CSVGLQGRSFF
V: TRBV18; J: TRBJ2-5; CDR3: CASSSETSGGAETQYF
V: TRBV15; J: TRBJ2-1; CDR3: CATSRKSVGLAGIASNEQFF
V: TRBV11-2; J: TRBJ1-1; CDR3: CASRRAGNTEAFF
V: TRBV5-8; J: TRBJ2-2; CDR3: CASSWRQGAGELFF
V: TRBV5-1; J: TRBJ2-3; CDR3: CASRDSSSTDTQYF
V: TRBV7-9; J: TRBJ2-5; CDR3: CASSHRTVPGTQYF
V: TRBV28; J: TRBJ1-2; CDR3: CASSPGQVIYGYTF
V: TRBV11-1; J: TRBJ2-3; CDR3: CASSPQRASGTSTDTQYF
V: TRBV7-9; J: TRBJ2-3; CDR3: CASSDDREADHTQYF
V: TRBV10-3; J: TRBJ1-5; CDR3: CAISANRDIKRQPQHF
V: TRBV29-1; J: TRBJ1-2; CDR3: CSVELGYGYTF
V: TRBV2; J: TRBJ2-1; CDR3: CASSAGQSNNEQFF
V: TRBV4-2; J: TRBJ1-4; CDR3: CASSQESEKLFF
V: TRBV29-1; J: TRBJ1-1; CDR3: CSAHSGGKNTEAFF
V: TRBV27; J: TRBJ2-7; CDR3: CASSLSGGTIFNEQYF
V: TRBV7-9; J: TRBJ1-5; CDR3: CASSLGGGGYQPQHF
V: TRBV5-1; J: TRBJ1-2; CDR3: CASSPDSVYGYTF
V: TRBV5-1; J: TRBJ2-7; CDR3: CASSLDWYEQYF
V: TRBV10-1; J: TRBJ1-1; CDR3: CASSQGMNTEAFF
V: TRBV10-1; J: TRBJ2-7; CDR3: CASSERLAGGYEQYF
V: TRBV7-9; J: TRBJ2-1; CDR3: CASSPKVRIVTYNEQFF
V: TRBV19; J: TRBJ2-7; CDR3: CASSIWPVVTYEQYF
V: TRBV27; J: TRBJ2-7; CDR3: CASSPRGTYEQYF
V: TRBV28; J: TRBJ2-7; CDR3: CASGDSSYEQYF
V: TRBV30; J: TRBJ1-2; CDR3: CASGRDRPRGYTF
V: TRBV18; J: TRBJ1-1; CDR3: CASSPPRSGGTNTEAFF
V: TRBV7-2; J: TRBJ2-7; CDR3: CASSFAGLAGGEQYF
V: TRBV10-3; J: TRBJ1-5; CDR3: CAISDDSYSNQPQHF
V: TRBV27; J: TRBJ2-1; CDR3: CASSLGLAGVFRNEQFF
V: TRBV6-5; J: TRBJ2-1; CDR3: CASSYSKAGGHNEQFF
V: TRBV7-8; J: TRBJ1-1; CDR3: CASSLEQGLTEAFF
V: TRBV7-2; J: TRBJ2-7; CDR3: CASSPWTGNYEQYF
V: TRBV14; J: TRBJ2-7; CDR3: CASSQTGGNYEQYF
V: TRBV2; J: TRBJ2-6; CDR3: CASSARPGTGIGVLTF
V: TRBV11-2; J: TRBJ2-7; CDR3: CASSLDQGFYEQYF
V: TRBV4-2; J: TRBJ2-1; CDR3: CASSPRTLAGTRGEQFF
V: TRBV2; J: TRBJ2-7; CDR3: CASSETPPGLAGDPSYEQYF